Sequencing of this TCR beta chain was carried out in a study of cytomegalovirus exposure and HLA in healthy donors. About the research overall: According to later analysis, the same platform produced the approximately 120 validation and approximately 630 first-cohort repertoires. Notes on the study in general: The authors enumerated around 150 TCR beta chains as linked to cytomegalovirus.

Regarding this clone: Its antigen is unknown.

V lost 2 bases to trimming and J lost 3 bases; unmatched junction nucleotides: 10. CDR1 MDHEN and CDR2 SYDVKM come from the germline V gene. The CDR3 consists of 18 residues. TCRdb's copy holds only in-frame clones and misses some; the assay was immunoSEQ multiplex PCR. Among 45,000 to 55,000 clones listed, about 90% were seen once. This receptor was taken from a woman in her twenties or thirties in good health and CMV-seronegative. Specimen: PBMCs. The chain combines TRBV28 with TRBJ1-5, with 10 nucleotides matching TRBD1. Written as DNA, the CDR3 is TGTGCCAGCAGTTTAAGGGGACAGGGGAAGGGGTTCAATCAGCCCCAGCATTTT. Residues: CASSLRGQGKGFNQPQHF.